This TCR beta chain derives from a study of human T cells and chemical hapten exposure. On the study more broadly: Mostly female patients had alopecia areata, totalis or universalis. Findings of the study overall: Controls had significantly fewer large CDR3 similarity clusters than were formed by expanded TCRs.

Concerning this clonotype itself: No antigen is known for it.

From germline, CDR1 is SNHLY and CDR2 FYNNEI. CDR3 length: 14 residues. With 4 bases removed from V and 0 bases from J, the gap between germline ends came to 9 bases. As for time point: pre-sensitization, week 0. As to treatment: therapeutic diphenylcyclopropenone sensitization with weekly scalp DPC. Blood, whole and unfractionated, served as the source for total RNA extraction. Individual cDNA molecules had unique molecular identifiers attached to them by the library. TCRdb recomputed calls from the RACE reads with MiXCR, one row per CDR3 protein. The sample includes 60,000 to 70,000 distinct CDR3 sequences, roughly 9.8% seen only once; the top ten take about 5%.

This TCR came from a woman in her 50s with alopecia areata. Some clones in this sample may be carry-over from other donors' samples. V usage is TRBV2 and J usage is TRBJ1-1, with D possibly TRBD1 on 6 matching bases. The material sequenced was whole blood, taken in connection with sensitization to the hapten diphenylcyclopropenone (DPC). CDR3 protein: CASSGDTLNTEAFF. CDR3 DNA sequence: TGTGCCAGCAGTGGGGACACCTTGAACACTGAAGCTTTCTTT.